The 17 T cell receptor beta chains reported below all come from one sample, sequenced in a study of early T cells in non-severe SARS-CoV-2 infection. A single record per CDR3 protein comes from TCRdb applying MiXCR to the 5' RACE reads. The data contain some 120,000 distinct CDR3 sequences, 15% of them singletons. Specimen: whole blood. Source of these receptors: an adult who was a healthcare worker with PCR-confirmed SARS-CoV-2 infection or an uninfected control (not recorded which).

The rearrangement joins TRBV10-3 to TRBJ1-5; D is uncertain. CDR1 and CDR2 from the germline V gene are ENHRY and SYGVKD. This CDR3 region has 13 residues. V was clipped by 2 bases and J by 5 bases, with 7 bases between them. The DNA of the CDR3 is TGTGCCATCAGTGAGGGGGATCATCAGCCCCAGCATTTT. Protein: CAISEGDHQPQHF.

The chain is built from TRBV20-1 and TRBJ2-1; TRBD1 matches 9 bases. Germline V gene lookup returns CDR1 DFQATT and CDR2 SNEGSKA (reference sequence). With V trimmed by 5 bases and J by 9 bases, 11 bases remained unmatched. This CDR3 has 14 residues. The CDR3 sequence is CSAGGQGHLVEQFF. CDR3 coding DNA: TGCAGTGCTGGGGGACAGGGCCACTTGGTTGAGCAGTTCTTC.

The chain couples TRBV20-1 to TRBJ2-3; unclear D gene. This CDR3 contains 18 residues. From germline, CDR1 is DFQATT and CDR2 SNEGSKA (reference sequence). V lost 3 bases and J 2 bases, leaving 24 bases between the germline ends. In DNA form, the CDR3 reads TGCAGTGCTAGGGGATCGGGCACGGGCGGCTTTCACACAGATACGCAGTATTTT. Amino acids: CSARGSGTGGFHTDTQYF.

This clonotype was observed at least ten times. This chain uses TRBV29-1 with TRBJ2-3, with 8 nucleotides matching TRBD2. This CDR3 is 14 amino acids long. CDR1 is SQVTM and CDR2 is ANQGSEA in the germline V gene. Trimming at V came to 3 bases and at J to 0 bases, leaving 2 bases not matched to a gene. The CDR3 spells CSVERGESTDTQYF. The CDR3 DNA sequence: TGCAGCGTTGAGCGGGGGGAAAGCACAGATACGCAGTATTTT.

The chain links TRBV12-5 to TRBJ2-3; 8 nucleotides agree with TRBD2. Per the germline V gene, CDR1 is LGHNT and CDR2 is FRNRAP. The trim removed 2 bases at V and 5 bases at J, leaving 9 bases unmatched. The CDR3 has 16 amino acids. The CDR3 sequence: CASGLLGGGRGDTQYF. The DNA of the CDR3 is TGTGCTAGTGGTTTGCTTGGCGGGGGGCGAGGAGATACGCAGTATTTT.

This clonotype was seen only a few times. The chain has TRBV18 and TRBJ2-7; perhaps TRBD1 as D (7 bases). Looked up from germline, CDR1 is KGHSH and CDR2 is LQKENI. Between the trimmed V and J ends, which lost 2 bases and 6 bases, there was a span of 14 bases. The CDR3 is 14 amino acids. The CDR3 loop reads CASSPGRDSVEQYF. The CDR3 DNA is TGTGCCAGCTCACCAGGGCGGGACAGTGTCGAGCAGTACTTC. Filled out from reference TRBV18 and TRBJ2-7, the complete variable domain reads NAGVMQNPRHLVRRRGQEARLRCSPMKGHSHVYWYRQLPEEGLKFMVYLQKENIIDESGMPKERFSAEFPKEGPSILRIQQVVRGDSAAYFCASSPGRDSVEQYFGPGTRLTVT.

The J gene is TRBJ1-4, the V gene TRBV4-2; no definite D call. Trimming took 1 base from V and 12 from J, leaving 18 bases between them. The CDR3 covers 15 residues. Germline CDR1 and CDR2: LGHNA and YNFKEQ. The CDR3 is CASSQGSTAVRELFF. CDR3 nucleotide sequence: TGTGCCAGCAGCCAAGGGAGTACAGCTGTTCGGGAACTGTTTTTT.

The genes are TRBV3-1 and TRBJ2-1; TRBD1 aligns across 8 bases. V shed 0 bases, J shed 0 bases, and the junction held 4 bases outside the gene matches. The CDR3 extends over 17 amino acids. From germline, CDR1 is LGHDT and CDR2 YNNKEL (reference sequence). The CDR3 reads CASSQDRGRFSYNEQFF. CDR3 nucleotides: TGTGCCAGCAGCCAAGACAGGGGGCGATTCTCCTACAATGAGCAGTTCTTC.

V is TRBV12-3 or TRBV12-4 and J is TRBJ1-6; 7 nucleotides line up with TRBD1. This CDR3 has 14 amino acids. V lost 6 bases to trimming and J lost 7 bases; unmatched junction nucleotides: 6. The CDR3 coding sequence is TGTGCCAGCAGACAGGGGATGGGCAATTCACCCCTCCACTTT. Protein sequence: CASRQGMGNSPLHF.

This clonotype has just a few counts. This chain links TRBV20-1 with TRBJ2-7; no definite D call. V dropped 1 base and J dropped 0 bases, with 7 bases sitting between them. CDR3 size: 13 residues. Per germline, CDR1 DFQATT and CDR2 SNEGSKA (reference sequence). CDR3 sequence reads: CSARAESSYEQYF. DNA for the CDR3: TGCAGTGCTAGAGCGGAAAGCTCCTACGAGCAGTACTTC.

J is TRBJ2-3 and V is TRBV11-2; the D is unclear. The CDR3 extends over 15 amino acids. Trimming pared 6 bases from V and 0 bases from J, leaving 13 bases between. Germline CDR1 reads SGHAT; CDR2 reads FQNNGV. The CDR3 nucleotides read TGTGCCAGCAGATTAACTGGAACTAGCACAGATACGCAGTATTTT. Amino acid sequence: CASRLTGTSTDTQYF.

The chain couples TRBV18 to TRBJ1-6; D is uncertain. CDR3 length: 16 residues. Trimming pared 4 bases from V and 0 bases from J, leaving 10 bases between. Germline loops: CDR1 KGHSH, CDR2 LQKENI. CDR3 coding DNA: TGTGCCAGCTCACTACCCTCGAGCTCCTATAATTCACCCCTCCACTTT. Translation gives CASSLPSSSYNSPLHF.

This clonotype has just a few counts. The chain employs TRBV10-3 and TRBJ1-2, with D possibly being TRBD1 (5 bases). This CDR3 comprises 13 residues. CDR1 and CDR2 (germline): ENHRY, SYGVKD. Trimming pared 2 bases from V and 8 bases from J, leaving 12 bases between. The DNA for the CDR3 is TGTGCCATCAGTGAGGCCGGACAATCCGGCTACACCTTC. As protein: CAISEAGQSGYTF.

This sequence joins TRBV19 and TRBJ2-2, with D hard to call. V shed 3 bases and J shed 2 bases, with 10 bases lying between them. This CDR3 contains 15 residues. Germline V lookup: CDR1 LNHDA, CDR2 SQIVND (reference sequence). For the CDR3, the DNA is TGTGCCAGTAGTATTTGGGCCAGAAACACCGGGGAGCTGTTTTTT. It translates to CASSIWARNTGELFF.

This clonotype was observed a handful of times. This chain links TRBV24-1 with TRBJ2-2; unclear D gene. Germline CDR1 reads KGHDR; CDR2 reads SFDVKD. The CDR3 runs to 18 residues. Trimming stripped 2 bases from V and 3 bases from J, with 18 bases between. The CDR3 here is CATSDSRGPYRDTGELFF. For the CDR3, the DNA is TGTGCCACCAGTGATTCTAGAGGTCCCTATCGCGACACCGGGGAGCTGTTTTTT.

This clonotype was counted at least ten times. The chain combines TRBV7-2 with TRBJ1-6; D is undetermined. CDR1 is SGHTA and CDR2 is FQGNSA in the germline V gene. Deletions cut 4 bases from V and 10 bases from J, with 11 bases between. CDR3 length: 13 amino acids. The CDR3 nucleotides are TGTGCCAGCAGCTCCGGTACAAAGTCACCCCTCCACTTT. Its translation: CASSSGTKSPLHF.

The V call is TRBV27, the J call TRBJ2-7, with D possibly called TRBD1 or TRBD2 (6 bases each). CDR3 length: 12 amino acids. Trimming cost V 6 bases and J 5 bases, with 11 bases left between them. Germline CDR1 and CDR2: MNHEY and SMNVEV (reference sequence). CDR3 amino acids: CASRGGFHEQYF. In DNA, the CDR3 is TGTGCCAGCAGAGGGGGGTTCCACGAGCAGTACTTC.